A single sample gave rise to the 21 T cell receptor beta chains below, sequenced in a study of radiation and T cells in renal cell carcinoma. Method: immunoSEQ multiplex PCR; TCRdb's copy keeps in-frame clones and lacks some. This repertoire shows around 140,000 clones, approximately 87% found once; its top ten account for around a quarter. The time point was: baseline pretreatment blood. As for treatment: 15 Gy SBRT to primary tumor, nephrectomy 4 weeks later. This specimen consisted of blood, obtained from a patient whose treatment included radiotherapy and nephrectomy. The source is a woman aged 45 to 65 with renal cell carcinoma.

This sequence joins TRBV27 and TRBJ1-1; D unresolved. Germline loops: CDR1 MNHEY, CDR2 SMNVEV (reference sequence). The CDR3 sequence is 15 residues long. Trimming cost V 3 bases and J 2 bases, with 13 bases left between them. CDR3 sequence reads: CASSFGLQRNTEAFF. In DNA, the CDR3 is TGTGCCAGCAGTTTCGGTTTGCAGAGAAACACTGAAGCTTTCTTT.

V and J are TRBV6-5 and TRBJ2-5; 7 bases agree with TRBD1. The J call is in doubt because the DNA end fits TRBJ2-7 better. CDR1 and CDR2 (germline): MNHEY, SVGAGI. This CDR3 has 14 residues. CDR3 amino acids: CASSYSTGPYEQYF. CDR3 in DNA: TGTGCCAGCAGTTACTCGACAGGGCCCTACGAGCAGTACTTC.

The chain has TRBV5-1 and TRBJ2-7; tentatively, D is TRBD2 (5 bases). V gave up 4 bases and J gave up 3 bases, with 14 bases separating them. Per the germline V gene, CDR1 is SGHRS and CDR2 is YFSETQ. The CDR3 length is 14 residues. CDR3 DNA sequence: TGCGCCAGCAGCGCGGAGCGGAGGATCTACGAGCAGTACTTC. It yields the protein CASSAERRIYEQYF.

The chain is built from TRBV6-5 and TRBJ1-2, with a possible D match to TRBD1 (6 bases). The CDR3 length is 15 residues. Trimming took off 4 bases at V and 4 bases at J, with 16 bases between the two ends. Germline-derived CDR1 and CDR2 are MNHEY and SVGAGI. The CDR3 region is CASSSSDSLIYGYTF. The CDR3 nucleotides are TGTGCCAGCAGTTCATCGGACAGTCTAATCTATGGCTACACCTTC.

The rearrangement uses TRBV9 and TRBJ2-5, with 7 bases fitting TRBD2. Gene TRBJ2-7 matches the end of the DNA better, so the J call may be wrong. Germline values: CDR1 SGDLS, CDR2 YYNGEE. The CDR3 runs to 16 residues. CDR3 sequence: CASSAQAGNLAYEQYF. The CDR3 nucleotides read TGTGCCAGCAGCGCCCAAGCGGGGAATCTGGCCTACGAGCAGTACTTC.

The genes are TRBV30 and TRBJ1-1; no definite D call. Germline V gives CDR1 GTSNPN, CDR2 SVGIG (reference sequence). The CDR3 extends over 13 amino acids. The V and J ends lost 3 bases and 0 bases respectively, with 8 bases between them. The CDR3 protein is CAWRAGVNTEAFF. The CDR3 bases are TGTGCCTGGAGGGCCGGGGTGAACACTGAAGCTTTCTTT.

This clone was picked up a small number of times. This chain joins TRBV4-3 and TRBJ1-4; 7 bases match TRBD1. The CDR3 contains 16 residues. Germline loops: CDR1 LGHNA, CDR2 YSLEER. Germline trimming cut 0 bases from V and 8 bases from J; bases unmatched to any gene: 9. CDR3 sequence reads: CASSQDWGRGDEKLFF. The CDR3 DNA follows: TGCGCCAGCAGCCAAGATTGGGGCAGGGGGGACGAAAAACTGTTTTTT.

The CDR3 DNA follows: TGTGCCAGCAGTACCGGGACAGGGGTATTGGGAGCTTTCTTT. Translated: CASSTGTGVLGAFF. The chain recombines TRBV6-5 with TRBJ1-1, with 10 bases matching TRBD1. This CDR3 has 14 residues. Germline V gene data show CDR1 as MNHEY and CDR2 as SVGAGI. V shed 5 bases, J shed 10 bases, and the junction held 10 bases outside the gene matches.

The V and J genes are TRBV7-2 and TRBJ1-2; tentatively, D is TRBD1 (5 bases). This CDR3 is built from 15 residues. Trimming removed 1 base from V and 8 bases from J, with 17 bases in between. CDR1 SGHTA and CDR2 FQGNSA come from the germline V gene. CDR3 DNA: TGTGCCAGCAGCTTAGGGGCAGGGAGCCCGGGGGGCTACACCTTC. Protein: CASSLGAGSPGGYTF.

J is TRBJ2-7 and V is TRBV7-9; D is unresolved. CDR1 and CDR2 from the germline V gene are SEHNR and FQNEAQ (reference sequence). Deletions cut 8 bases from V and 0 bases from J, with 11 bases between. CDR3 length equals 13 residues. The CDR3 DNA reads as TGTGCCAGCGTGGATCTTGTCTCCTACGAGCAGTACTTC. Protein: CASVDLVSYEQYF.

This sequence joins TRBV6-6 and TRBJ1-1; D is possibly TRBD1 (5 bases). This CDR3 comprises 13 residues. The V end lost 6 bases, the J end lost 8 bases, and 16 bases lay between the germline ends. Germline V gene data show CDR1 as MNHNY and CDR2 as SVGAGI (reference sequence). CDR3 nucleotides: TGTGCCAGCAGGCTACAGGACCAACCCGAAGCTTTCTTT. Residues: CASRLQDQPEAFF.

The genes are TRBV14 and TRBJ2-7; D is perhaps TRBD1 or TRBD2 (5 bases each). CDR1 and CDR2 (germline): SGHDN, FVKESK. The V end lost 4 bases, the J end lost 3 bases, and 10 bases lay between the germline ends. The CDR3 has 13 amino acids. In DNA form, the CDR3 reads TGTGCCAGCAGCCGCTCAGGGAGCTACGAGCAGTACTTC. Its translation is CASSRSGSYEQYF.

V is TRBV6-4 and J is TRBJ2-7; D tentatively reads TRBD1 or TRBD2 (5 bases each). The germline CDR1 and CDR2 sequences are MRHNA and SNTAGT. CDR3 length: 13 amino acids. V lost 4 bases and J lost 5, with 12 bases in between. CDR3 residues: CASSVGERDEQYF. CDR3 bases: TGTGCCAGCAGTGTGGGGGAGAGGGACGAGCAGTACTTC.

The gene calls are TRBV25-1 and TRBJ1-3; no firm D call. V lost 1 base, J lost 0 bases, and 10 bases lay in between. The CDR3 runs 16 residues. CDR1 is MGHDK, CDR2 SYGVNS, per germline. The CDR3 DNA sequence: TGTGCCAGCAGTGAATCCGGACGGGACTCTGGAAACACCATATATTTT. Translated: CASSESGRDSGNTIYF.

The chain couples TRBV2 to TRBJ2-2, with a tentative D call TRBD1 (5 bases). The CDR3 sequence is 15 residues long. The germline gives CDR1 SNHLY, CDR2 FYNNEI. Trimming shortened V by 4 bases and J by 5 bases, and 14 bases separated the two germline ends. The CDR3: CASSVGFQGTGELFF. For the CDR3, the DNA is TGTGCCAGCAGTGTAGGGTTTCAGGGTACCGGGGAGCTGTTTTTT.

The chain links TRBV28 to TRBJ2-7, with D tentatively TRBD1 (5 bases). CDR3 length: 15 residues. CDR1 is MDHEN, CDR2 SYDVKM, per germline. V lost 2 bases to trimming and J lost 0 bases, with 11 bases between them. CDR3 region: CASSLHRLSSYEQYF. CDR3 DNA sequence: TGTGCCAGCAGTTTACACAGGTTGAGCTCCTACGAGCAGTACTTC.

This clone was detected once. The chain couples TRBV7-7 to TRBJ2-5; D possibly matches TRBD1 or TRBD2 (5 bases each). From germline, CDR1 is SSHAT and CDR2 FNYEAQ (reference sequence). This CDR3 is built from 15 residues. The V end lost 5 bases, the J end lost 7 bases, and 20 bases lay between the germline ends. The CDR3 sequence: CASSATGPQAGTQYF. For the CDR3, the DNA is TGTGCCAGCAGCGCGACGGGACCCCAGGCGGGGACCCAGTACTTC. The full variable domain, completed using reference TRBV7-7 and TRBJ2-5, is GAGVSQSPRYKVTKRGQDVTLRCDPISSHATLYWYQQALGQGPEFLTYFNYEAQPDKSGLPSDRFSAERPEGSISTLTIQRTEQRDSAMYRCASSATGPQAGTQYFGPGTRLLVL.

V gene TRBV18 combines with J gene TRBJ2-7; 7 bases fit TRBD2. This CDR3 has 15 residues. The germline gives CDR1 KGHSH, CDR2 LQKENI. V lost 0 bases and J lost 3; bases outside the gene matches: 5. As DNA, the CDR3 is TGTGCCAGCTCACCACCGCGGGGGATTTACTACGAGCAGTACTTC. As protein: CASSPPRGIYYEQYF.

V usage is TRBV9 and J usage is TRBJ1-2; 8 positions match TRBD1. V was pared by 1 base and J by 6 bases, with 11 bases of the junction left unmatched. The germline V gene encodes CDR1 SGDLS and CDR2 YYNGEE. CDR3 length: 16 amino acids. For the CDR3, the DNA is TGTGCCAGCAGCGTATTCCCGGGACAGGAAGGCAATGGCTACACCTTC. This codes for CASSVFPGQEGNGYTF. Looking up the rest from reference TRBV9 and TRBJ1-2 gives the full variable domain: DSGVTQTPKHLITATGQRVTLRCSPRSGDLSVYWYQQSLDQGLQFLIQYYNGEERAKGNILERFSAQQFPDLHSELNLSSLELGDSALYFCASSVFPGQEGNGYTFGSGTRLTVV.

The chain recombines TRBV5-1 with TRBJ2-7, with TRBD1 identical over 8 bases. J gave up 3 bases and V 3 bases, and 5 bases lay outside the gene matches. Germline V CDR1 and CDR2: SGHRS, YFSETQ. This CDR3 has 14 amino acids. CDR3 sequence reads: CASSSTTGVYEQYF. The CDR3 region has the DNA TGCGCCAGCAGCTCAACGACAGGGGTCTACGAGCAGTACTTC.

This chain links TRBV27 with TRBJ2-7; possible D gene TRBD1, 5 bases. CDR3 length equals 16 residues. Per the germline V gene, CDR1 is MNHEY and CDR2 is SMNVEV (reference sequence). Deletions cut 5 bases from V and 4 bases from J, with 21 bases between. In DNA, the CDR3 is TGTGCCAGCAGTCCTACTTTAGGCAGGGCGGAATACGAGCAGTACTTC. Translated: CASSPTLGRAEYEQYF.